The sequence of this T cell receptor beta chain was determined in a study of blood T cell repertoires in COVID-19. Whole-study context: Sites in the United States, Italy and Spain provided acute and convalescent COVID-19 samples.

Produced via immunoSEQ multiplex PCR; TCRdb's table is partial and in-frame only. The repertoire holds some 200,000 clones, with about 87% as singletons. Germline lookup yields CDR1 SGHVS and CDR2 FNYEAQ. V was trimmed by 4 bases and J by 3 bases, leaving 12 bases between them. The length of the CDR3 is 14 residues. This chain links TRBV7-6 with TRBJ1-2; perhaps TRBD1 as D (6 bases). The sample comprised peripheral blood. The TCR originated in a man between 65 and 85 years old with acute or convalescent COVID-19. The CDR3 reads CASSSGGGDYGYTF. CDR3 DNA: TGTGCCAGCAGCTCTGGTGGGGGCGACTATGGCTACACCTTC.